This TCR beta chain is from a study of blood T cell repertoires in COVID-19 (TCRdb year 2020). In the study overall: Samples from collaborators originated in the United States, Italy and Spain and spanned both the acute and convalescent phases of COVID-19. The prospective study material was composed of cDNA or gDNA derived from T cells, B-cell-depleted T cells, or PBMCs. Subjects who had been exposed to COVID-19, were actively infected with it, or had recovered from it provided the deeply sampled blood TCRbeta repertoires that made up the dataset. The repertoires were made available in a free public database intended to serve as a resource for research on the immune response to SARS-CoV-2. Samples came from the ongoing ImmuneRACE study (first 160 participants) plus 1,254 subjects from 6 global collaborators. The sample metadata nearly always contained a de-identified subject ID, COVID-19 status, age in years and sex. Where available, HLA class I and class II types were obtained from metadata supplied by the sample provider rather than from assay-based typing.

What the work shows at the level of the full study, not this receptor alone: The quantity of clinical and demographic metadata differed by source and by participant and was supplied without curation.

Trimming accounts for 6 bases at V and 7 bases at J, while the number of junction bases matched to no gene is 10. CDR3 length: 14 amino acids, cysteine to phenylalanine. The kept DNA is CDR3 alone, 42 bases in frame from the first base. Based on the germline V gene (reference sequence), the CDR1 and CDR2 sequences are MNHEY and SMNVEV. Whole blood was collected in K2EDTA tubes by collaborating institutions according to the institutions' own protocols. For TCRbeta analysis, collaborators shipped samples in one of three forms: frozen whole blood, isolated PBMCs, or DNA extracted from either of those sample types. With regard to this clone: No cognate antigen has been identified for it. Base qualities are missing; no much larger clone stands one base away.

TCRbeta CDR3 regions were amplified from genomic DNA by means of the immunoSEQ Assay, a bias-controlled multiplex PCR. From the authors' description of their analysis: The number of nucleated cells in each sample was estimated from the amplification of reference gene primers within the assay. To quantify the absolute abundance of each unique TCRbeta CDR3 rearrangement, sequence reads were collapsed and filtered. For each sample, productive Simpson clonality was calculated by taking the square root of Simpson's diversity index across productive rearrangements. The immuneACCESS repertoire file appears here via TCRdb, limited to in-frame rearrangements. These files lack a portion of the clones; in checked studies, under half of the deficit traces to unresolved V genes, and the cause of the others is not known. For V, J and clone size, that table is used; D and trimming come from the DNA. This sample comprises about 140,000 clones, roughly 80% of them detected only once. The top ten constitute roughly 8.6% of the sample.

The sequence is built from TRBV27 and TRBJ1-2, with 8 junctional bases fitting TRBD1. Sequencing was done on a sample of peripheral blood. The TCR was taken from a woman aged 50 to 65 with active or convalescent COVID-19. The CDR3 sequence is CASSPVDRVAGYTF. The nucleotides are TGTGCCAGCAGCCCGGTGGACAGGGTGGCTGGCTACACCTTC.